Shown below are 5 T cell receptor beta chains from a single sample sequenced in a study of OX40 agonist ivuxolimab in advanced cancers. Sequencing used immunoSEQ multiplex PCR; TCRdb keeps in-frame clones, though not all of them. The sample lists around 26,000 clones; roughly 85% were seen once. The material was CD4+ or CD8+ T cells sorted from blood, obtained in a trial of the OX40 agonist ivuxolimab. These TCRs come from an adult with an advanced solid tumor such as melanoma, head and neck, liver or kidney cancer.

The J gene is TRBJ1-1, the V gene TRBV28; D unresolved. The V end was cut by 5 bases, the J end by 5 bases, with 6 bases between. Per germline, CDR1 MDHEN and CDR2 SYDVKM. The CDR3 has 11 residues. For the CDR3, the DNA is TGTGCCAGCAGTCATGGGACTGAAGCTTTCTTT. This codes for CASSHGTEAFF.

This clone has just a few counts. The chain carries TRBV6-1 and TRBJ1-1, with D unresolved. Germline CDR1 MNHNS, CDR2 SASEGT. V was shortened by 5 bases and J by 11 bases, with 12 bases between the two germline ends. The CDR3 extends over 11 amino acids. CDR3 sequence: CASSWPEVAFF. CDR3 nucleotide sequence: TGTGCCAGCAGTTGGCCCGAGGTGGCTTTCTTT.

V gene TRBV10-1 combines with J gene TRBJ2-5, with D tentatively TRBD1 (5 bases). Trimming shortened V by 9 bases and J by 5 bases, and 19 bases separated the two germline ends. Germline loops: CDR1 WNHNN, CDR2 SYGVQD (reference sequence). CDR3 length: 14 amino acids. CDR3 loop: CARRLKDMTETQYF. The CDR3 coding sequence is TGCGCCAGGCGCCTCAAGGACATGACGGAGACCCAGTACTTC.

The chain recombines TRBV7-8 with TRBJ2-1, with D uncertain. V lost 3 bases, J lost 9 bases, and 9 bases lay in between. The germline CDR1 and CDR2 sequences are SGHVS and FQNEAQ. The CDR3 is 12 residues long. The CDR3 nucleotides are TGTGCCAGCAGCTTCTCGCAGAGTGAGCAGTTCTTC. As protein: CASSFSQSEQFF.

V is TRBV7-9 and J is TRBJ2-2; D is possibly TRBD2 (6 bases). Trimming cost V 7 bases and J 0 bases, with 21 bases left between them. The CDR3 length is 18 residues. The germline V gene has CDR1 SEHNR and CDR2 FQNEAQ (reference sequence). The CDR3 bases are TGTGCCAGCATATCCCATACCGGAGGGCCTTCGAACACCGGGGAGCTGTTTTTT. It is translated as CASISHTGGPSNTGELFF.